Below, 6 T cell receptor beta chains from the same sample are listed, as sequenced in a study of blood T cells in healthy people across ages. The authors ran a second PCR of about 6 to 11 cycles using a sample-barcoded 5' primer and a J-beta primer mix. TCRdb re-derived calls from the 5' RACE reads in MiXCR, one entry per CDR3 protein. The sample comprises about 1.5 million distinct CDR3 sequences, 40% to 45% of which are singletons, and around 4% rests with the top ten. The sample comprised blood. These receptors were obtained from a woman between 18 and 29 years old in good health.

This chain connects TRBV7-2 to TRBJ2-1; D might be TRBD1 (6 bases). The germline V gene has CDR1 SGHTA and CDR2 FQGNSA. This CDR3 is 11 amino acids long. V was cut by 6 bases and J by 15 bases, with 15 bases left in between. DNA of the CDR3: TGTGCCAGCAGTTCGGTGGGGGCTGCGTTCTTC. It specifies CASSSVGAAFF.

The genes are TRBV7-2 and TRBJ1-6; D remains ambiguous. The CDR3 is 12 amino acids. Germline V CDR1 and CDR2: SGHTA, FQGNSA. With 4 bases removed from V and 10 bases from J, the gap between germline ends came to 8 bases. The CDR3 protein is CASSSYKSPLHF. CDR3 bases: TGTGCCAGCAGCTCCTACAAGTCACCCCTCCACTTT.

This clonotype was found a few times. The chain links TRBV2 to TRBJ1-5; D uncertain. The CDR3 has 13 residues. V dropped 10 bases and J dropped 5 bases, with 15 bases sitting between them. CDR1 is SNHLY and CDR2 is FYNNEI in the germline V gene. The CDR3 region has the DNA TGTGCCACAGCAGGTCCACTGGATCAGCCCCAGCATTTT. Translation gives CATAGPLDQPQHF.

V gene TRBV5-5 combines with J gene TRBJ2-3; the match to TRBD1 covers 8 bases. This CDR3 has 15 amino acids. The J segment lost 2 bases and the V segment lost 5 bases, leaving 7 bases of the junction unmatched. CDR1 is SGHKS and CDR2 is YYEKEE in the germline V gene (reference sequence). The CDR3 DNA sequence: TGTGCCAGCAGTGTCCGGACAGGGCTCACAGATACGCAGTATTTT. It codes for CASSVRTGLTDTQYF.

This clonotype was detected only a few times. The gene calls are TRBV10-3 and TRBJ2-3; tentatively, D is TRBD2 (5 bases). Germline values: CDR1 ENHRY, CDR2 SYGVKD. CDR3 length equals 14 residues. The V gene lost 4 bases and the J gene lost 5 bases, with 13 bases spanning the gap. Here the CDR3 DNA reads TGTGCCATCAGTGTGACGAGGGTTGAAGATACGCAGTATTTT. The encoded protein is CAISVTRVEDTQYF.

The V gene is TRBV14, the J gene TRBJ1-2; D is unclear. Germline values: CDR1 SGHDN, CDR2 FVKESK. The V end was cut by 0 bases, the J end by 8 bases, with 13 bases between. The CDR3 is made up of 14 amino acids. CDR3 sequence reads: CASSQEGGLGGYTF. CDR3 DNA sequence: TGTGCCAGCAGCCAAGAAGGAGGGTTGGGGGGCTACACCTTC.